The present T cell receptor (beta chain) was sequenced within a study of blood T cell repertoires in COVID-19. Overall study context: Acute-phase and convalescent COVID-19 samples originated in the United States, Italy and Spain. Sources were T cells, B-cell-depleted T cells, or PBMCs; the material itself was cDNA or gDNA.

The method was immunoSEQ multiplex PCR; TCRdb's version includes in-frame clones alone and lacks a portion of them. The sample consists of about 160,000 clones, approximately 80% of them appearing once. From germline, CDR1 is SEHNR and CDR2 FQNEAQ (reference sequence). CDR3 length equals 14 residues. The germline V and J ends were trimmed by 3 bases and 3 bases, with 12 bases remaining between them. This sequence was found in a woman of 80 years or more with active or convalescent COVID-19. Input material: peripheral blood. V is TRBV7-9 and J is TRBJ2-7; possible D gene TRBD2, 5 bases. CDR3 in amino acids: CASSFREGGYEQYF. For the CDR3, the DNA is TGTGCCAGCAGCTTCCGGGAAGGCGGCTACGAGCAGTACTTC.